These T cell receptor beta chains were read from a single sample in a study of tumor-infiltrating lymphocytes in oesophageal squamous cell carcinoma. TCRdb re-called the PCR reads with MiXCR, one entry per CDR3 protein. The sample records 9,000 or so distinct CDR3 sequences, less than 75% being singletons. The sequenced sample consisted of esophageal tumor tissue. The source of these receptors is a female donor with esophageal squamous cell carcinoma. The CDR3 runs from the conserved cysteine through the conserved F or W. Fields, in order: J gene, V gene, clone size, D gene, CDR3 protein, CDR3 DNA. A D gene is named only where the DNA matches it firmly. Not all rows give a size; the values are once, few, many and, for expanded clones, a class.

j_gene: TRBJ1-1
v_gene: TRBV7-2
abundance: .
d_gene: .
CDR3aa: CASSWGDTPAFF
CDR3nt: TGTGCCAGCAGCTGGGGGGACACGCCTGCTTTCTTT

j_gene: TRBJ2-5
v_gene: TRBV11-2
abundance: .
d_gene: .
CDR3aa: CASSLADLGTQYF
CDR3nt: TGTGCCAGCAGCTTAGCAGACTTAGGGACCCAGTACTTC

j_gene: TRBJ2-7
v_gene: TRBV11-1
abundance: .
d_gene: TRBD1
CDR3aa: CASSLRTGTSYEQYF
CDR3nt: TGTGCCAGCAGCTTAAGGACAGGGACTTCCTACGAGCAGTACTTC

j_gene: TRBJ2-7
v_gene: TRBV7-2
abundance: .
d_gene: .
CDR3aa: CASSLYNYEQYF
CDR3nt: TGTGCCAGCAGCTTATACAACTACGAGCAGTACTTC

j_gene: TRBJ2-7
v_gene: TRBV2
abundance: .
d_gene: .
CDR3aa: CASKMGPYNEQYF
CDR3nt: TGTGCCAGCAAGATGGGACCCTACAATGAGCAGTACTTC

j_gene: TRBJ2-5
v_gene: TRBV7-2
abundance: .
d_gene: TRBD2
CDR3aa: CASDPGGGYNEQYF
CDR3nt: TGTGCCAGCGATCCGGGGGGGGGCTACAATGAGCAGTACTTC

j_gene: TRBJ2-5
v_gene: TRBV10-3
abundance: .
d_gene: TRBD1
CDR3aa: CATTPGTGGWTQYF
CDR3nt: TGTGCCACCACCCCGGGGACAGGGGGTTGGACCCAGTACTTC

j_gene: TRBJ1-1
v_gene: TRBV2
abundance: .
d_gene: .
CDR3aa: CASRARGGTEAFF
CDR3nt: TGTGCCAGCAGAGCCCGGGGGGGCACTGAAGCTTTCTTT

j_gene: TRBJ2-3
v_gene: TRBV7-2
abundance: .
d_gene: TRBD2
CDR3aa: CASSSGLAGGTDTQYF
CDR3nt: TGTGCCAGCAGCTCCGGACTAGCGGGAGGGACAGATACGCAGTATTTT

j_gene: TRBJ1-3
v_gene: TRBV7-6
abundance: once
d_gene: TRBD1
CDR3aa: CASSLSGTGASGNTIYF
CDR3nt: TGTGCCAGCAGCTTGAGTGGGACAGGGGCTTCTGGAAACACCATATATTTT

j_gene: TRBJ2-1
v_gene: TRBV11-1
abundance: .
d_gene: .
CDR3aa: CASSRTGNEQFF
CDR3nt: TGTGCCAGCAGCCGTACAGGAAATGAGCAGTTCTTC

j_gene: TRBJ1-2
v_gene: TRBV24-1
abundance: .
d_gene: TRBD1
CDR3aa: CATSGTEYGYTF
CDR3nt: TGTGCCACCTCCGGGACAGAATATGGCTACACCTTC

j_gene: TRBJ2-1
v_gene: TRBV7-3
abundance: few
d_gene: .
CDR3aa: CASSYGQPTYNEQFF
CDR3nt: TGTGCCAGCAGCTATGGTCAGCCTACCTACAATGAGCAGTTCTTC

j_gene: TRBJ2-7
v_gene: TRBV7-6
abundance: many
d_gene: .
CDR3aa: CASSLVLSYEQYF
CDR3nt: TGTGCCAGCAGCTTAGTTCTAAGCTACGAGCAGTACTTC

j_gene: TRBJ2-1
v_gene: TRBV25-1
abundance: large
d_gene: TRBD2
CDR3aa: CASSPFQREGPNEQFF
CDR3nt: TGTGCCAGCAGTCCATTCCAGCGGGAGGGCCCCAATGAGCAGTTCTTC

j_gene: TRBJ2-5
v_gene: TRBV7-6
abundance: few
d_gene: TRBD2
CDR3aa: CASSLTGTRETQYF
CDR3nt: TGTGCCAGCAGCCTTACAGGGACTAGAGAGACCCAGTACTTC

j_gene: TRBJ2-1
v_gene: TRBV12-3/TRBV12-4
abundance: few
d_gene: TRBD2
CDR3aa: CASSFEGGHYNEQFF
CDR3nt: TGTGCCAGCAGTTTTGAGGGAGGGCATTACAATGAGCAGTTCTTC

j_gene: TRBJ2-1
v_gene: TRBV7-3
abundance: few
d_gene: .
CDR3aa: CASSSRGNLGSYNEQFF
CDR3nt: TGTGCCAGCAGCTCAAGGGGGAATCTAGGCTCCTACAATGAGCAGTTCTTC

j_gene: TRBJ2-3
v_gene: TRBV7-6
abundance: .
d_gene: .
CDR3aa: CASSLTRPTDTQYF
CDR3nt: TGTGCCAGCAGCTTAACCAGACCCACAGATACGCAGTATTTT

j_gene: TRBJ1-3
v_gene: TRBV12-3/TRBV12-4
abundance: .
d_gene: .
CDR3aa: CASNPSGTGNTIYF
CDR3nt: TGTGCCAGCAACCCGTCGGGAACTGGAAACACCATATATTTT

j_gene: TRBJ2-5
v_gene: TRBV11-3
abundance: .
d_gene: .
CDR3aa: CASSSPSVRETQYF
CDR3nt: TGTGCCAGCAGCTCCCCAAGCGTTCGAGAGACCCAGTACTTC

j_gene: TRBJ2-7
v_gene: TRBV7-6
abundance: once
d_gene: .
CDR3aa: CASSLSGEQYF
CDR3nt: TGTGCCAGCAGCTTATCTGGCGAGCAGTACTTC

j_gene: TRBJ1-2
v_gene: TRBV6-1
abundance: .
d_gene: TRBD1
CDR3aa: CASSYGSGRGHHGYTF
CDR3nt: TGTGCCAGCAGTTATGGGTCGGGTAGGGGGCATCATGGCTACACCTTC

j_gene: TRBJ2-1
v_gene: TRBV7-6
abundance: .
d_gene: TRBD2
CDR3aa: CASSPSPSGRAINEQFF
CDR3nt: TGTGCCAGCAGCCCTAGCCCTAGCGGGAGGGCCATCAATGAGCAGTTCTTC

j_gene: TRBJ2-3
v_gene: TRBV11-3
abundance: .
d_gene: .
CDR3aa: CASSLVRTDTQYF
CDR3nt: TGTGCCAGCAGCTTAGTTCGCACAGATACGCAGTATTTT

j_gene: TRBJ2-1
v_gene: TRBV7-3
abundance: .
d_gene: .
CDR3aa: CASSLATGSSYNEQFF
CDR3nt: TGTGCCAGCAGCTTAGCGACCGGAAGCTCCTACAATGAGCAGTTCTTC

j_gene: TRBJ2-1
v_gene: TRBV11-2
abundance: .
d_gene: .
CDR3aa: CASRSAGNEQFF
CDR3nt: TGTGCCAGCAGATCCGCGGGGAATGAGCAGTTCTTC

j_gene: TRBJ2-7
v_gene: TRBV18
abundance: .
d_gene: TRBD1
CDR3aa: CASSLRDRDGEQYF
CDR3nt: TGTGCCAGCTCACTCCGGGACAGGGACGGCGAGCAGTACTTC

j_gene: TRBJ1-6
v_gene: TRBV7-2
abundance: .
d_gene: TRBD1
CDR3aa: CASSPPTGGNSPLHF
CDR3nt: TGTGCCAGCAGCCCCCCGACAGGGGGGAATTCACCCCTCCACTTT

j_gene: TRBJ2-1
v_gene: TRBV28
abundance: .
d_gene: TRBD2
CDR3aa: CATRVAGRNEQFF
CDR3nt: TGTGCCACCCGGGTAGCGGGACGTAATGAGCAGTTCTTC

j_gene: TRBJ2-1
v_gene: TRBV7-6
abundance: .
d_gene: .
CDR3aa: CASSPLPDRSVPNEQFF
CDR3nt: TGTGCTAGCAGCCCGCTCCCCGACAGGTCAGTACCCAATGAGCAGTTCTTC

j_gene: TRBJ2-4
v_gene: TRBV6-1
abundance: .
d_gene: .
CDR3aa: CASRDLDGKNIQYF
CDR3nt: TGTGCCAGCAGGGATCTGGATGGCAAAAACATTCAGTACTTC

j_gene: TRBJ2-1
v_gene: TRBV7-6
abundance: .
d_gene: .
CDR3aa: CASSLRADRYNEQFF
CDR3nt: TGTGCCAGCAGCTTAAGAGCAGACCGGTACAATGAGCAGTTCTTC

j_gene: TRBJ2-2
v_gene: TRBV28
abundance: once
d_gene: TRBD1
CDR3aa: CASSNPAGTGNTGELFF
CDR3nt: TGTGCCAGCAGCAATCCCGCCGGGACAGGGAACACCGGGGAGCTGTTTTTT

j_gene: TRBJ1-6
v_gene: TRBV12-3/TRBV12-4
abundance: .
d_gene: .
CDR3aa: CASSFSGVNNSPLHF
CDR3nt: TGTGCCAGCAGTTTCTCGGGGGTCAATAATTCACCCCTCCACTTT

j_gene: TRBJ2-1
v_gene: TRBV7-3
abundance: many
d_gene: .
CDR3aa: CASSLRETPYNEQFF
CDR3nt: TGTGCCAGCAGCTTAAGGGAGACCCCCTACAATGAGCAGTTCTTC

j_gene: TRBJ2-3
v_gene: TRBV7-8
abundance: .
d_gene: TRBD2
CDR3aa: CASSLPGGAFGDTQYF
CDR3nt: TGTGCCAGCAGCTTGCCCGGGGGGGCATTCGGAGATACGCAGTATTTT

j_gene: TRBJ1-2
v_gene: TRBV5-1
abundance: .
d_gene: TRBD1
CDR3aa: CASSLDRGGYGYTF
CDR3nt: TGCGCCAGCAGCTTGGACAGGGGAGGCTATGGCTACACCTTC

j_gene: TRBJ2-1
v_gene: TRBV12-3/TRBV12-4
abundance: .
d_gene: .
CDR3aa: CASSLMGQDNEQFF
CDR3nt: TGTGCCAGCAGTTTAATGGGTCAGGACAATGAGCAGTTCTTC

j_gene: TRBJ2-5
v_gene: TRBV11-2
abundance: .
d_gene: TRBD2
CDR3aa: CASSLGTSGGALQETQYF
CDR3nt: TGTGCCAGCAGCTTGGGGACTAGCGGGGGGGCATTGCAGGAGACCCAGTACTTC

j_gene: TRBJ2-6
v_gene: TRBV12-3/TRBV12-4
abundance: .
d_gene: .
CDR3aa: CASSLRGPGANVLTF
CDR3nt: TGTGCCAGCAGTTTGCGAGGTCCTGGGGCCAACGTCCTGACTTTC

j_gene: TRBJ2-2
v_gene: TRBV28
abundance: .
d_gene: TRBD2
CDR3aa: CASRFGLAGIGELFF
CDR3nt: TGTGCCAGCAGGTTTGGACTAGCGGGAATCGGGGAGCTGTTTTTT

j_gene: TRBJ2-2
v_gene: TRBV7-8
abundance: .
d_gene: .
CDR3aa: CASRITNTGELFF
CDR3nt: TGTGCCAGCAGGATAACCAACACCGGGGAGCTGTTTTTT

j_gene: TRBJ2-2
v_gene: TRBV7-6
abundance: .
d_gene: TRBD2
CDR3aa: CASSLISAGDTGELFF
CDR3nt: TGTGCCAGCAGCTTAATTTCGGCGGGGGACACCGGGGAGCTGTTTTTT

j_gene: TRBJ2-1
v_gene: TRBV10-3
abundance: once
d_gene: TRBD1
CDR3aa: CAINPTGIHNEQFF
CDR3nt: TGTGCCATCAACCCGACAGGGATTCACAATGAGCAGTTCTTC

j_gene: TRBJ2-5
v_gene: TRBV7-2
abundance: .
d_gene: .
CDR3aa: CASSLAYATRSQYF
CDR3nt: TGTGCCAGCAGCTTAGCGTATGCTACGAGGTCCCAGTACTTC

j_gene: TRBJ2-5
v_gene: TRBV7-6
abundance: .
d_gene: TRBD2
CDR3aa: CASSLELTSGKQYF
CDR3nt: TGTGCCAGCAGCTTAGAGCTTACTAGCGGTAAGCAGTACTTC

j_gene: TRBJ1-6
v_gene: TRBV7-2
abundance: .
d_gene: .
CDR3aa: CASSRDGANSPLHF
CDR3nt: TGTGCCAGCAGCAGGGACGGTGCTAATTCACCCCTCCACTTT

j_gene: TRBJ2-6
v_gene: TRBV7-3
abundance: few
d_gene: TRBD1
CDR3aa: CASSLSLGTASSGANVLTF
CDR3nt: TGTGCCAGCAGCTTAAGTCTGGGGACAGCGAGCTCTGGGGCCAACGTCCTGACTTTC

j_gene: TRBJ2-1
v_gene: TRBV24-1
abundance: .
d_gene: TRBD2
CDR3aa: CATSDSGRASYNEQFF
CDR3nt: TGTGCCACCAGTGATAGCGGGAGGGCCTCCTACAATGAGCAGTTCTTC

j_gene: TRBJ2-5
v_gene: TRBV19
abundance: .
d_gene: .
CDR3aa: CASSLAPRETQYF
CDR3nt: TGTGCCAGTAGTCTGGCCCCTAGGGAGACCCAGTACTTC

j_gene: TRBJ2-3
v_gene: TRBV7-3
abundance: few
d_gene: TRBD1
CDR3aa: CASSLSVHRGSTDTQYF
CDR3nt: TGTGCCAGCAGCTTAAGCGTTCACAGGGGGTCCACAGATACGCAGTATTTT